This is a list of T cell receptor beta chains from one sample in a study of control samples from healthy donors and cancer patients. The table came from immunoSEQ multiplex PCR; TCRdb's copy has only in-frame clones and leaves some out. The sample has about 120,000 clones, around 90% seen once. The sample consisted of blood. The receptors were sampled from a woman between 65 and 79 years old in good health. Each CDR3 is given with its conserved first and last residue. The D gene is left open where the match is weak. Clone size is not always given. Where it is, it says once, few, many or a class for expanded clones.

J gene,V gene,clone size,CDR3 length,D gene,CDR3 protein,CDR3 DNA
TRBJ1-1,TRBV2,NA,14,TRBD1,CASTKGALNTEAFF,TGTGCCAGCACCAAGGGGGCCCTGAACACTGAAGCTTTCTTT
TRBJ2-7,TRBV7-9,once,14,TRBD1,CASSSQGAVHEQYF,TGTGCCAGCAGCTCACAGGGGGCAGTTCACGAGCAGTACTTC
TRBJ2-1,TRBV9,NA,16,NA,CASSVGLESSYNEQFF,TGTGCCAGCAGCGTAGGGCTGGAGAGCTCCTACAATGAGCAGTTCTTC
TRBJ1-1,TRBV9,NA,18,TRBD1,CASSPSAQGWRLNTEAFF,TGTGCCAGCAGCCCATCCGCACAGGGGTGGCGGCTGAACACTGAAGCTTTCTTT
TRBJ1-3,TRBV19,NA,16,NA,CASSIRQGLRGNTIYF,TGTGCCAGTAGTATAAGGCAGGGGTTGAGAGGAAACACCATATATTTT
TRBJ2-1,TRBV5-4,NA,15,TRBD1,CASSSGQVAANEQFF,TGTGCCAGCAGCTCGGGACAGGTAGCGGCGAATGAGCAGTTCTTC
TRBJ2-4,TRBV10-2,NA,19,NA,CASSDNTYFASVAPKGYYF,TGCGCCAGCAGTGATAATACTTACTTTGCGAGTGTTGCGCCCAAGGGGTACTACTTC
TRBJ2-2,TRBV4-1,NA,16,TRBD2,CASSQAGTSLPGELFF,TGCGCCAGCAGCCAGGCCGGGACTAGCCTACCCGGGGAGCTGTTTTTT
TRBJ1-1,TRBV29-1,NA,8,NA,CSVETAFF,TGCAGCGTTGAAACAGCTTTCTTT
TRBJ2-3,TRBV6-2/TRBV6-3,NA,13,NA,CASSYSPGDTQYF,TGTGCCAGCAGTTACTCCCCGGGGGATACGCAGTATTTT
TRBJ1-1,TRBV5-1,once,13,NA,CASSSGLNTEAFF,TGCGCCAGCAGCTCCGGACTGAACACTGAAGCTTTCTTT
TRBJ1-6,TRBV11-2,NA,19,NA,CASSFVSLRFRAANSPLHF,TGTGCCAGCAGCTTCGTATCCCTGAGGTTCAGGGCAGCTAATTCACCCCTCCACTTT
TRBJ1-6,TRBV19,NA,13,NA,CASNPGPMSPLHF,TGTGCCAGTAATCCGGGCCCTATGTCACCCCTCCACTTT
TRBJ2-4,TRBV2,NA,16,TRBD2,CASSWTSGGLKNIQYF,TGTGCCAGCAGTTGGACTAGCGGGGGGTTAAAAAACATTCAGTACTTC
TRBJ1-6,TRBV27,NA,18,NA,CASTSTSQGSSYNSPLHF,TGTGCCAGCACCTCAACCTCCCAGGGGAGCTCCTATAATTCACCCCTCCACTTT
TRBJ2-5,TRBV27,NA,18,TRBD2,CASSSYKRGGRDRETQYF,TGTGCCAGCAGTTCATATAAGCGGGGGGGCCGGGATCGGGAGACCCAGTACTTC
TRBJ2-5,TRBV10-1,NA,15,NA,CASSESRGPSETQYF,TGCGCCAGCAGTGAGTCGAGGGGCCCTTCAGAGACCCAGTACTTC
TRBJ1-5,TRBV24-1,NA,13,TRBD1,CATRGTGDQPQHF,TGTGCCACCAGGGGGACAGGGGATCAGCCCCAGCATTTT
TRBJ2-1,TRBV7-3,NA,17,TRBD2,CASSGPSGGPSYNEQFF,TGTGCCAGCAGCGGTCCTAGCGGGGGACCCTCCTACAATGAGCAGTTCTTC
TRBJ1-1,TRBV19,NA,13,NA,CASSMKLNTEAFF,TGTGCCAGTAGTATGAAGCTGAACACTGAAGCTTTCTTT
TRBJ2-5,TRBV4-3,NA,13,NA,CASSQQGSQTQYF,TGCGCCAGCAGCCAACAAGGTAGTCAGACCCAGTACTTC
TRBJ2-5,TRBV5-1,NA,14,NA,CASSFDTNQETQYF,TGCGCCAGCAGCTTTGACACGAACCAAGAGACCCAGTACTTC
TRBJ2-1,TRBV7-2,NA,16,TRBD2,CASSLRSAGASNEQFF,TGTGCCAGCAGCTTAAGGTCAGCGGGGGCTAGCAATGAGCAGTTCTTC
TRBJ2-3,TRBV3-1/TRBV3-2,once,18,TRBD2,CASSRRGTSGGYTDTQYF,TGTGCCAGCAGCCGCCGCGGGACTAGCGGGGGTTACACAGATACGCAGTATTTT
TRBJ2-7,TRBV12-3/TRBV12-4,once,13,TRBD1,CASSEFLGQARYF,TGTGCCAGCAGCGAATTTCTGGGACAGGCCCGGTACTTC